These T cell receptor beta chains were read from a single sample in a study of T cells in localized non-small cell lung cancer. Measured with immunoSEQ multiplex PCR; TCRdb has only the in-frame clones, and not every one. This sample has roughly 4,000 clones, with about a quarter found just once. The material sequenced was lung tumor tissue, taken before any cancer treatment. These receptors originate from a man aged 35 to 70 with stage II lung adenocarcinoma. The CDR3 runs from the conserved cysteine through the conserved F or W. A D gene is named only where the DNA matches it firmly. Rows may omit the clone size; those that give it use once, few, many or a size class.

cdr3_nt: TGTGCCAGTAGTACTCGCGGGACACCCTACACCGGGGAGCTGTTTTTT
cdr3_aa: CASSTRGTPYTGELFF
v_call: TRBV19
d_call: .
clone_size: .
j_call: TRBJ2-2

cdr3_nt: TGTGCCAGCAGTTCGGACTACCGGGAGGTTGGCTACACCTTC
cdr3_aa: CASSSDYREVGYTF
v_call: TRBV6-8
d_call: .
clone_size: .
j_call: TRBJ1-2

cdr3_nt: TGTGCCAGCAGTTACTCCCAGGGGGCAAGACAAGAGACCCAGTACTTC
cdr3_aa: CASSYSQGARQETQYF
v_call: TRBV6-8
d_call: TRBD1
clone_size: many
j_call: TRBJ2-5

cdr3_nt: TGTGCCAGCAAGTACACAGGGGGCTCAGAAGGCTACACCTTC
cdr3_aa: CASKYTGGSEGYTF
v_call: TRBV6-8
d_call: TRBD1
clone_size: .
j_call: TRBJ1-2

cdr3_nt: TGTGCCAGCCGCAAACAGTCGAACACTGAAGCTTTCTTT
cdr3_aa: CASRKQSNTEAFF
v_call: TRBV28
d_call: .
clone_size: medium-sized
j_call: TRBJ1-1

cdr3_nt: TGTGCCAGCTCACTATTGCAGGGAAAAGGGTCTGAGCAGTTCTTC
cdr3_aa: CASSLLQGKGSEQFF
v_call: TRBV18
d_call: .
clone_size: .
j_call: TRBJ2-1

cdr3_nt: TGTGCCAGCAGTTACAGGGCCGGTCCTGGCTACACCTTC
cdr3_aa: CASSYRAGPGYTF
v_call: TRBV6-8
d_call: .
clone_size: .
j_call: TRBJ1-2

cdr3_nt: TGCAGCGTACAGGGTGGACGGGACACTGAAGCTTTCTTT
cdr3_aa: CSVQGGRDTEAFF
v_call: TRBV29-1
d_call: .
clone_size: medium-sized
j_call: TRBJ1-1

cdr3_nt: TGTGCCAGCGCCCTGGAGTATTCACCCCTCCACTTT
cdr3_aa: CASALEYSPLHF
v_call: TRBV28
d_call: .
clone_size: .
j_call: TRBJ1-6

cdr3_nt: TGTGCCAGCAGCCTCGGCGTCCCCGGGGAGCTGTTTTTT
cdr3_aa: CASSLGVPGELFF
v_call: TRBV9
d_call: .
clone_size: .
j_call: TRBJ2-2

cdr3_nt: TGTGCCAGCAGCCGTGGGGGGGGCCCCACAGATACGCAGTATTTT
cdr3_aa: CASSRGGGPTDTQYF
v_call: TRBV11-3
d_call: .
clone_size: many
j_call: TRBJ2-3

cdr3_nt: TGCAGCGTTGGGAGCGGGGGGGCTATCAATGAGCAGTTCTTC
cdr3_aa: CSVGSGGAINEQFF
v_call: TRBV29-1
d_call: TRBD2
clone_size: .
j_call: TRBJ2-1

cdr3_nt: TGTGCCAGTAGTGCGCGAGGAATCTATGGCTACACCTTC
cdr3_aa: CASSARGIYGYTF
v_call: TRBV19
d_call: .
clone_size: .
j_call: TRBJ1-2

cdr3_nt: TGTGCCAGCAGTTTATGGGCGGGACAGCAAGAGACCCAGTACTTC
cdr3_aa: CASSLWAGQQETQYF
v_call: TRBV6-7
d_call: .
clone_size: .
j_call: TRBJ2-5

cdr3_nt: TGTGCCAGCAGCTTGGCCTGGGGAAGCAATCAGCCCCAGCATTTT
cdr3_aa: CASSLAWGSNQPQHF
v_call: TRBV11-3
d_call: .
clone_size: medium-sized
j_call: TRBJ1-5

cdr3_nt: TGTGCCAGCTCACCGTTTGATACTGAAGCTTTCTTT
cdr3_aa: CASSPFDTEAFF
v_call: TRBV18
d_call: .
clone_size: few
j_call: TRBJ1-1

cdr3_nt: TGTGCCAGCAAGGGCGAGGGAGGGGGCCAGCCCCAGCATTTT
cdr3_aa: CASKGEGGGQPQHF
v_call: TRBV2
d_call: TRBD1
clone_size: .
j_call: TRBJ1-5

cdr3_nt: TGTGCTAGTGGTTCCCCCAATAGGGACAGGGTAGGTCAGCCCCAGCATTTT
cdr3_aa: CASGSPNRDRVGQPQHF
v_call: TRBV12-5
d_call: TRBD1
clone_size: .
j_call: TRBJ1-5

cdr3_nt: TGCGCCAGCAGTGCCGGGAGAGGGGGGAACACTGAAGCTTTCTTT
cdr3_aa: CASSAGRGGNTEAFF
v_call: TRBV10-2
d_call: .
clone_size: .
j_call: TRBJ1-1

cdr3_nt: TGTGCCATCAGTACTACAGGGGCGAACACTGAAGCTTTCTTT
cdr3_aa: CAISTTGANTEAFF
v_call: TRBV6-8
d_call: TRBD1
clone_size: medium-sized
j_call: TRBJ1-1

cdr3_nt: TGTGCCAGCAGGGTGACTAGCGGGGGTTTGAGGGAGCAGTTCTTC
cdr3_aa: CASRVTSGGLREQFF
v_call: TRBV9
d_call: TRBD2
clone_size: many
j_call: TRBJ2-1

cdr3_nt: TGTGCCAGCAGGGAGGATTCCTACTATGGCTACACCTTC
cdr3_aa: CASREDSYYGYTF
v_call: TRBV6-8
d_call: .
clone_size: .
j_call: TRBJ1-2

cdr3_nt: TGTGCCAGCTCACCACTGCGGGCAGCTAATGAAAAACTGTTTTTT
cdr3_aa: CASSPLRAANEKLFF
v_call: TRBV18
d_call: .
clone_size: medium-sized
j_call: TRBJ1-4

cdr3_nt: TGTGCCAGCAATATCCGGAGCTCCTACAATGAGCAGTTCTTC
cdr3_aa: CASNIRSSYNEQFF
v_call: TRBV6-8
d_call: .
clone_size: few
j_call: TRBJ2-1

cdr3_nt: TGTGCCAGCAGTTCCCTACAAGAGACCCAGTACTTC
cdr3_aa: CASSSLQETQYF
v_call: TRBV6-8
d_call: .
clone_size: many
j_call: TRBJ2-5

cdr3_nt: TGTGCCACCAGCAGAGGGGGACGGAACACTGAAGCTTTCTTT
cdr3_aa: CATSRGGRNTEAFF
v_call: TRBV15
d_call: .
clone_size: medium-sized
j_call: TRBJ1-1

cdr3_nt: TGTGCCTGGAGTTGGCCGTTGGGTACAGGGTCGCCTCAGTTCTTC
cdr3_aa: CAWSWPLGTGSPQFF
v_call: TRBV30
d_call: .
clone_size: few
j_call: TRBJ2-1

cdr3_nt: TGCGCCAGCAGCCTGGGCCCTACCAATGAAAAACTGTTTTTT
cdr3_aa: CASSLGPTNEKLFF
v_call: TRBV5-1
d_call: .
clone_size: .
j_call: TRBJ1-4

cdr3_nt: TGCGCCAGCAGCTTGGTTGGAGGGGGCTGGGACACTGAAGCTTTCTTT
cdr3_aa: CASSLVGGGWDTEAFF
v_call: TRBV5-1
d_call: TRBD1
clone_size: .
j_call: TRBJ1-1

cdr3_nt: TGTGCCAGCAGCGTAGGACAGGGTGGTCAGCCCCAGCATTTT
cdr3_aa: CASSVGQGGQPQHF
v_call: TRBV9
d_call: TRBD1
clone_size: .
j_call: TRBJ1-5

cdr3_nt: TGTGCCAGCAGCTCTCACCGGGGGGCGAACACTGAAGCTTTCTTT
cdr3_aa: CASSSHRGANTEAFF
v_call: TRBV11-3
d_call: .
clone_size: .
j_call: TRBJ1-1

cdr3_nt: TGTGCCAGTAAAAACAGGGGTGGCTACACCTTC
cdr3_aa: CASKNRGGYTF
v_call: TRBV19
d_call: TRBD1
clone_size: once
j_call: TRBJ1-2

cdr3_nt: TGCGCCAGCAGGGAGCTTGGGGGGGGGCGAATTCACGTAGATACGCAGTATTTT
cdr3_aa: CASRELGGGRIHVDTQYF
v_call: TRBV10-2
d_call: .
clone_size: .
j_call: TRBJ2-3

cdr3_nt: TGTGCCAGCACTCAGGGGCAACTCGGGCAGTTCTTC
cdr3_aa: CASTQGQLGQFF
v_call: TRBV6-8
d_call: .
clone_size: medium-sized
j_call: TRBJ2-1

cdr3_nt: TGCGCCAGCAGAGGGGACGGCGACACCGGGGAGCTGTTTTTT
cdr3_aa: CASRGDGDTGELFF
v_call: TRBV10-2
d_call: .
clone_size: .
j_call: TRBJ2-2

cdr3_nt: TGTGCCAGCAGCTTAATATCGGCAGGGGGCGATGAAAAACTGTTTTTT
cdr3_aa: CASSLISAGGDEKLFF
v_call: TRBV11-3
d_call: TRBD1
clone_size: few
j_call: TRBJ1-4

cdr3_nt: TGTGCCAGCTCACCAGTGGTCCGGGTCCCGAATGAAAAACTGTTTTTT
cdr3_aa: CASSPVVRVPNEKLFF
v_call: TRBV18
d_call: .
clone_size: .
j_call: TRBJ1-4

cdr3_nt: TGTGCCAGCAGCGCCCGACAGACAGGGTCCAATGAGCAGTTCTTC
cdr3_aa: CASSARQTGSNEQFF
v_call: TRBV9
d_call: TRBD1
clone_size: few
j_call: TRBJ2-1

cdr3_nt: TGTGCCAGCAGACATGCGGGGGGGCCCACCGGGGAGCTGTTTTTT
cdr3_aa: CASRHAGGPTGELFF
v_call: TRBV11-3
d_call: TRBD2
clone_size: .
j_call: TRBJ2-2

cdr3_nt: TGTGCCAGCAGCGGATGGGGGCAGCGGTCACCCCTCCACTTT
cdr3_aa: CASSGWGQRSPLHF
v_call: TRBV11-3
d_call: .
clone_size: few
j_call: TRBJ1-6

cdr3_nt: TGTGCCAGCAGCTTAGAAGCTGTGGGAGTCGACTATGGCTACACCTTC
cdr3_aa: CASSLEAVGVDYGYTF
v_call: TRBV11-3
d_call: .
clone_size: .
j_call: TRBJ1-2

cdr3_nt: TGTGCCAGCAGCTTAGAGGGCGAGAACACTGAAGCTTTCTTT
cdr3_aa: CASSLEGENTEAFF
v_call: TRBV11-3
d_call: .
clone_size: few
j_call: TRBJ1-1

cdr3_nt: TGTGCCAGCAGCAAAGACGGGGGAGATTACAATGAGCAGTTCTTC
cdr3_aa: CASSKDGGDYNEQFF
v_call: TRBV11-3
d_call: .
clone_size: medium-sized
j_call: TRBJ2-1

cdr3_nt: TGTGCCAGTACCGGACTCGACTATGGCTACACCTTC
cdr3_aa: CASTGLDYGYTF
v_call: TRBV19
d_call: .
clone_size: .
j_call: TRBJ1-2

cdr3_nt: TGTGCCATCAAGAGGGACAGGGAGATGAACACTGAAGCTTTCTTT
cdr3_aa: CAIKRDREMNTEAFF
v_call: TRBV6-8
d_call: TRBD1
clone_size: .
j_call: TRBJ1-1

cdr3_nt: TGTGCCGGAATTAGACGAGACAGGGGCGACCAGCCCCAGCATTTT
cdr3_aa: CAGIRRDRGDQPQHF
v_call: TRBV6-8
d_call: TRBD1
clone_size: .
j_call: TRBJ1-5

cdr3_nt: TGTGCCAGCAGTGAAGCGCCGGCAGGCGAGAGGAACATTCAGTACTTC
cdr3_aa: CASSEAPAGERNIQYF
v_call: TRBV6-1
d_call: .
clone_size: medium-sized
j_call: TRBJ2-4

cdr3_nt: TGCGCCAGCAGCTTGGCCTCATCAGGGGGCCCCGGGGAGCTGTTTTTT
cdr3_aa: CASSLASSGGPGELFF
v_call: TRBV5-1
d_call: TRBD1
clone_size: few
j_call: TRBJ2-2

cdr3_nt: TGTGCCAGCAGTTACTCGTGGGGTAACGGAAACACCATATATTTT
cdr3_aa: CASSYSWGNGNTIYF
v_call: TRBV6-8
d_call: .
clone_size: .
j_call: TRBJ1-3

cdr3_nt: TGTGCCAGCAGCTTGGATACAGGAGACTACGAGCAGTACTTC
cdr3_aa: CASSLDTGDYEQYF
v_call: TRBV11-3
d_call: .
clone_size: medium-sized
j_call: TRBJ2-7

cdr3_nt: TGTGCCTGGAGCGGGGTTCTCACAGATACGCAGTATTTT
cdr3_aa: CAWSGVLTDTQYF
v_call: TRBV30
d_call: .
clone_size: .
j_call: TRBJ2-3

cdr3_nt: TGTGCCAGTAGTAACGGGGGGCAGAAGACCCAGTACTTC
cdr3_aa: CASSNGGQKTQYF
v_call: TRBV19
d_call: .
clone_size: .
j_call: TRBJ2-5

cdr3_nt: TGTGCCAGCAGTTACTCTTGGACAGGGGCTGGCGGGTACGAGCAGTACTTC
cdr3_aa: CASSYSWTGAGGYEQYF
v_call: TRBV6-7
d_call: TRBD1
clone_size: few
j_call: TRBJ2-7

cdr3_nt: TGTGCCAGCAGTTTTTTGTTGGCCGGAGCTGAAGCTTTCTTT
cdr3_aa: CASSFLLAGAEAFF
v_call: TRBV28
d_call: .
clone_size: .
j_call: TRBJ1-1

cdr3_nt: TGTGCCAGTAGTATAGGGTCGTTTGGGGCGGAGTATGGCTACACCTTC
cdr3_aa: CASSIGSFGAEYGYTF
v_call: TRBV19
d_call: .
clone_size: large
j_call: TRBJ1-2

cdr3_nt: TGTGCCAGCAGAGCCCCAGGGTGGAGGAACACTGAAGCTTTCTTT
cdr3_aa: CASRAPGWRNTEAFF
v_call: TRBV9
d_call: .
clone_size: .
j_call: TRBJ1-1

cdr3_nt: TGTGCCAGCTCACCCCGCCCAGGAGGGGATGAAAAACTGTTTTTT
cdr3_aa: CASSPRPGGDEKLFF
v_call: TRBV18
d_call: .
clone_size: few
j_call: TRBJ1-4

cdr3_nt: TGTGCCAGCACCTACTCGGGGCGACGTGAGACCCAGTACTTC
cdr3_aa: CASTYSGRRETQYF
v_call: TRBV28
d_call: .
clone_size: .
j_call: TRBJ2-5

cdr3_nt: TGCGCCAGTTCCGGAGGAGGGCAAGCTTTCTTT
cdr3_aa: CASSGGGQAFF
v_call: TRBV10-1
d_call: .
clone_size: few
j_call: TRBJ1-1